A selection of T cell receptor beta chains follows, all from one sample in a study of blood T cell repertoires in COVID-19. Assay used: immunoSEQ multiplex PCR; TCRdb lists only in-frame clones, some missing. This sample has some 220,000 clones; 82% occur once, and the top ten carry about 5%. Sequences were obtained from peripheral blood. The receptors originated from a woman in her sixties or seventies with COVID-19, enrolled during active disease. The CDR3 runs from the conserved cysteine through the conserved F or W. Fields, in order: clone size, V gene, J gene, D gene, CDR3 DNA, CDR3 protein. The D gene is left open where the match is weak. Size is omitted from some rows. Given values are once, few, many or a class for expanded clones.

>few|TRBV18|TRBJ2-5|NA
TGTGCCAGCTCAAGGGACTCCCAGCCCGAGACCCAGTACTTC
CASSRDSQPETQYF
>NA|TRBV9|TRBJ1-4|TRBD1
TGTGCCAGCAGCGTGGGACAGGGCACTAATGAAAAACTGTTTTTT
CASSVGQGTNEKLFF
>few|TRBV18|TRBJ1-3|NA
TGTGCCAGCTCACCACCGAACAGGGCGAACGGAAACACCATATATTTT
CASSPPNRANGNTIYF
>NA|TRBV5-1|TRBJ1-1|TRBD1
TGCGCCAGCAGCTTCGGGACAGGGGAAGCTTTCTTT
CASSFGTGEAFF
>NA|TRBV7-8|TRBJ1-5|NA
TGTGCCAGCAGCTTAGCACCCCAGAATAGCAATCAGCCCCAGCATTTT
CASSLAPQNSNQPQHF
>NA|TRBV7-2|TRBJ2-5|NA
TGTGCCAGCAGCTTAGGCCGGCTACCGGGGGAGACCCAGTACTTC
CASSLGRLPGETQYF
>NA|TRBV27|TRBJ1-2|NA
TGTGCCAGCAGTTTCCCTGGACACCTATATGGCTACACCTTC
CASSFPGHLYGYTF
>NA|TRBV10-1|TRBJ1-1|NA
TGCGCCAGCAGTGAGTCCGGGGGGGCCTACACTGAAGCTTTCTTT
CASSESGGAYTEAFF
>few|TRBV7-9|TRBJ2-7|NA
TGTGCCAGCAGCTTAATCGCAGGGTCCGAGCAGTACTTC
CASSLIAGSEQYF
>NA|TRBV27|TRBJ1-2|TRBD1
TGTGCCAGCAGTTCAATAGACAGGGGGGCCGGATATGGCGGCTACACCTTC
CASSSIDRGAGYGGYTF
>NA|TRBV10-3|TRBJ2-7|TRBD1
TGTGCCATCAGTGAGCCACAGGGGGCGTCCTACGAGCAGTACTTC
CAISEPQGASYEQYF
>once|TRBV28|TRBJ1-3|NA
TGTGCCAGCAGTATACAGGTAGCCCTAGGAAACACCATATATTTT
CASSIQVALGNTIYF
>once|TRBV28|TRBJ1-2|TRBD1
TGTGCCAGCAGCTCCCCTGGGACAGGCAACTATGGCTACACCTTC
CASSSPGTGNYGYTF
>NA|TRBV30|TRBJ1-3|TRBD1
TGTGCCTGGAGTCGCAGGGGGCAGCGAAACACCATATATTTT
CAWSRRGQRNTIYF
>NA|TRBV19|TRBJ1-5|TRBD1
TGTGCCAGTACCTCCCGGACAGGGATCAATCAGCCCCAGCATTTT
CASTSRTGINQPQHF
>NA|TRBV27|TRBJ1-2|NA
TGTGCCAGCAGTTCGACAGCTAACTATGGCTACACCTTC
CASSSTANYGYTF
>NA|TRBV6-2/TRBV6-3|TRBJ1-2|NA
TGTGCCAGCAGTTACCAGGGTCGAAACTATGGCTACACCTTC
CASSYQGRNYGYTF
>NA|TRBV7-2|TRBJ2-7|TRBD2
TGTGCCAGCAGCTTAGACCCTCTTAGCGGGAGCTACGAGCAGTACTTC
CASSLDPLSGSYEQYF
>NA|TRBV4-2|TRBJ2-7|NA
TGTGCCAGCAGCCAAGATTTATCCTACGAGCAGTACTTC
CASSQDLSYEQYF
>NA|TRBV5-4|TRBJ2-1|NA
TGTGCCAGCAGCGGAGGGCCAATCAATGAGCAGTTCTTC
CASSGGPINEQFF
>NA|TRBV9|TRBJ1-5|NA
TGTGCCAGCAGCCCCCGAGGAGACGGAAAGGGGCAGCCCCAGCATTTT
CASSPRGDGKGQPQHF
>NA|TRBV5-1|TRBJ1-1|NA
TGCGCCAGCAGCGTAACCGGGACAACGAACACTGAAGCTTTCTTT
CASSVTGTTNTEAFF
>NA|TRBV5-4|TRBJ2-5|NA
TGTGCCAGCAGCCGGGGCCAAGAGACCCAGTACTTC
CASSRGQETQYF
>NA|TRBV19|TRBJ2-1|TRBD1
TGTGCCAGTAGGGTTGACAGGGGACCCTACAATGAGCAGTTCTTC
CASRVDRGPYNEQFF
>few|TRBV28|TRBJ2-7|TRBD1
TGTGCCAGCAGTCGACCTCAGGGGGCCTACGAGCAGTACTTC
CASSRPQGAYEQYF
>many|TRBV7-8|TRBJ2-7|TRBD2
TGTGCCAGCAGCTTAGTAGCTGCGGGAGGGCCGAAAGGGGAGCAGTACTTC
CASSLVAAGGPKGEQYF
>NA|TRBV29-1|TRBJ2-7|TRBD2
TGCAGCGTTCGCCTACTAGCGGGAGTAACCTACGAGCAGTACTTC
CSVRLLAGVTYEQYF
>NA|TRBV9|TRBJ2-3|TRBD2
TGTGCCAGCAGCTTCTCGGCGGGAGGGAGCACAGATACGCAGTATTTT
CASSFSAGGSTDTQYF
>NA|TRBV6-2/TRBV6-3|TRBJ1-1|NA
TGTGCCAGCAGTTACGACAGGAACACTGAAGCTTTCTTT
CASSYDRNTEAFF
>NA|TRBV7-2|TRBJ2-7|TRBD2
TGTGCCAGCAGCTTAGGGGGCGGGAGCTCCTACGAGCAGTACTTC
CASSLGGGSSYEQYF
>NA|TRBV13|TRBJ2-1|TRBD2
TGTGCCAGCAGCTCATCATCTAGCGGGGGGTCCTACAATGAGCAGTTCTTC
CASSSSSSGGSYNEQFF
>NA|TRBV19|TRBJ2-1|NA
TGTGCCAGTAGTATAGGAGGAGGGTCCTACAATGAGCAGTTCTTC
CASSIGGGSYNEQFF
>NA|TRBV7-2|TRBJ2-5|NA
TGTGCCAGCAGCTTAGCGATTGCAGGGGCACAAGAGACCCAGTACTTC
CASSLAIAGAQETQYF
>NA|TRBV5-1|TRBJ1-2|TRBD1
TGCGCCAGCACCTCTGGACAGGGCCTTATAGCTAACTATGGCTACACCTTC
CASTSGQGLIANYGYTF
>NA|TRBV21-1|TRBJ2-5|NA
TGTGCCAGCAGCAAAGCCCGACAGGGAAGGAAAGAGACCCAGTACTTC
CASSKARQGRKETQYF
>NA|TRBV10-3|TRBJ1-2|NA
TGTGCCATCAGTGGGGCAGAGTATGGCTACACCTTC
CAISGAEYGYTF
>NA|TRBV28|TRBJ2-1|NA
TGTGCCAGCGGCGGGGACCCCTACAATGAGCAGTTCTTC
CASGGDPYNEQFF
>once|TRBV10-3|TRBJ1-3|NA
TGTGCCATCAGTGAACAGGGTAACACCATATATTTT
CAISEQGNTIYF
>NA|TRBV19|TRBJ1-1|NA
TGTGCCAGTAGTATGGTATCCCTGGGCCGAGTTGAAGCTTTCTTT
CASSMVSLGRVEAFF
>NA|TRBV4-2|TRBJ1-1|NA
TGTGCCAGCAGCCAAGATTGGCAGGCAGCTTTCTTT
CASSQDWQAAFF
>few|TRBV6-2/TRBV6-3|TRBJ2-2|NA
TGTGCCAGCAGTTACCCGGGTACCCCGAACACCGGGGAGCTGTTTTTT
CASSYPGTPNTGELFF
>NA|TRBV7-2|TRBJ1-5|NA
TGTGCCAGCAGCTTAGTCGGGGGGAAGAATCAGCCCCAGCATTTT
CASSLVGGKNQPQHF
>NA|TRBV28|TRBJ1-5|NA
TGTGCCAGCAGCCCCTGGGGTCTAGCTCAGCCCCAGCATTTT
CASSPWGLAQPQHF
>NA|TRBV9|TRBJ2-5|TRBD1
TGTGCCAGCAGCGCCGGGACAGGGGAGGACCAGTACTTC
CASSAGTGEDQYF
>NA|TRBV18|TRBJ2-2|NA
TGTGCCAGCTCACTCTTGATATACACCAACACCGGGGAGCTGTTTTTT
CASSLLIYTNTGELFF
>few|TRBV7-9|TRBJ2-5|NA
TGTGCCAGCAGCTACTCGGGAGCTCAAGAGACCCAGTACTTC
CASSYSGAQETQYF
>NA|TRBV5-1|TRBJ1-1|TRBD1
TGCGCCAGCAGCTTGACACCCCAGGGGGGAAACACTGAAGCTTTCTTT
CASSLTPQGGNTEAFF
>NA|TRBV5-1|TRBJ1-1|NA
TGCGCCAGCAGCGCCGACTTACTTGAAGCTTTCTTT
CASSADLLEAFF
>NA|TRBV21-1|TRBJ2-3|NA
TGTGCCAGCAGCAAACCATGCAGGGGGTGGAAAGATACGCAGTATTTT
CASSKPCRGWKDTQYF
>once|TRBV2|TRBJ2-5|NA
TGTGCCAGCCTAACCCCTGGTTCAGGCTCCCGGGAGACCCAGTACTTC
CASLTPGSGSRETQYF
>once|TRBV5-1|TRBJ2-7|TRBD1
TGCGCCAGCAGCGATTGGGACAGGGGGAAAGGAGAGCAGTACTTC
CASSDWDRGKGEQYF
>NA|TRBV9|TRBJ2-3|TRBD2
TGTGCCAGCAGCGTAGCCCCGACTAGCGGGAGCGGTACGCAGTATTTT
CASSVAPTSGSGTQYF
>NA|TRBV19|TRBJ1-5|TRBD1
TGTGCCAGTACCAGGGACAGTTATCAGCCCCAGCATTTT
CASTRDSYQPQHF
>NA|TRBV4-2|TRBJ1-2|NA
TGTGCCAGCAGCCATGCAGGGACTAACTATGGCTACACCTTC
CASSHAGTNYGYTF
>NA|TRBV4-1|TRBJ2-7|TRBD2
TGCGCCAGCAGCCAAAAGAGCGGGGGCTCCTACGAGCAGTACTTC
CASSQKSGGSYEQYF
>NA|TRBV28|TRBJ1-1|NA
TGTGCCAGCAGTCAGGTGAGTCGCCACCGGAGGGACACTGAAGCTTTCTTT
CASSQVSRHRRDTEAFF
>NA|TRBV2|TRBJ2-2|NA
TGTGCTGCGGTCCTTTTCGCCACCGGGGAGCTGTTTTTT
CAAVLFATGELFF
>NA|TRBV28|TRBJ2-7|NA
TGTGCCAGCAGAGGAGAATGGAACGAGCAGTACTTC
CASRGEWNEQYF
>NA|TRBV29-1|TRBJ1-4|NA
TGCAGCGTTGCCCCACAGGGAGCTAATGAAAAACTGTTTTTT
CSVAPQGANEKLFF
>NA|TRBV6-1|TRBJ2-7|TRBD2
TGTGCCAGCAGTGAAGGTGTGGCGGGAGGCGACGAGCAGTACTTC
CASSEGVAGGDEQYF